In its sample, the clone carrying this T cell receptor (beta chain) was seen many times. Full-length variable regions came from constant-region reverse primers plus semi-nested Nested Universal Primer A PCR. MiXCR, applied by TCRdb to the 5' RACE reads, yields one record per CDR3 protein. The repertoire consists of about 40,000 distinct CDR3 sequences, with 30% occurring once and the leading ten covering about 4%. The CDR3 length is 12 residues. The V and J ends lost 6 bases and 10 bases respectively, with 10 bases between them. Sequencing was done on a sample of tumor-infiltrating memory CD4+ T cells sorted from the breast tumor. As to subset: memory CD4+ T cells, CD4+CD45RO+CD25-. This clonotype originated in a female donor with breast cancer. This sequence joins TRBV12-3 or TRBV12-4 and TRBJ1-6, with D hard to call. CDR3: CASSPQWSPLHF. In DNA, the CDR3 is TGTGCCAGCAGCCCACAGTGGTCACCCCTCCACTTT.